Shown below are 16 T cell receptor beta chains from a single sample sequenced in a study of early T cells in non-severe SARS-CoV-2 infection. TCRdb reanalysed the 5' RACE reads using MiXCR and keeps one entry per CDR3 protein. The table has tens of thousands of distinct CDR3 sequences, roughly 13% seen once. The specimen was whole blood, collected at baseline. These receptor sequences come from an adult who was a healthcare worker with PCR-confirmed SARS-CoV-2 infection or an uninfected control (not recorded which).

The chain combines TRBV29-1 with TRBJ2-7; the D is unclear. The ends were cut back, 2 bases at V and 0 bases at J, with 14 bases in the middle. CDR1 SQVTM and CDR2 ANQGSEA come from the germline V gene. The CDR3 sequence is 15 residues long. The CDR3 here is CSVESEAPNSYEQYF. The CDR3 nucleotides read TGCAGCGTTGAAAGTGAGGCCCCTAACTCCTACGAGCAGTACTTC.

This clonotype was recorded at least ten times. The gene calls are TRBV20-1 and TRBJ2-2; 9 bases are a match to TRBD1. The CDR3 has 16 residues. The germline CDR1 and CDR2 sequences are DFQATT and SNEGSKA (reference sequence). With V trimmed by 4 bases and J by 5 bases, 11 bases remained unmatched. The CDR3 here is CSAIFRGQGETGELFF. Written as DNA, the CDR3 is TGCAGTGCTATATTTCGGGGACAGGGTGAAACCGGGGAGCTGTTTTTT.

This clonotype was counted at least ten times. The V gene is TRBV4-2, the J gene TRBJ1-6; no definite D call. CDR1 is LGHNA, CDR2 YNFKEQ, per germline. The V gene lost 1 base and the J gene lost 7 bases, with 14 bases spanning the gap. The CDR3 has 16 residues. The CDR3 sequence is CASSQGRSTGNSPLHF. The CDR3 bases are TGTGCCAGCAGCCAAGGGCGTAGTACGGGGAATTCACCCCTCCACTTT.

The CDR3 DNA sequence: TGTGCCAGCAGCGTAGGCGGGACTAGCGGGGGCAATGAGCAGTTCTTC. It codes for CASSVGGTSGGNEQFF. V gene TRBV9 combines with J gene TRBJ2-1, with 14 positions matching TRBD2. The CDR3 has 16 amino acids. Trimming at V came to 0 bases and at J to 6 bases, leaving 2 bases not matched to a gene. CDR1 SGDLS and CDR2 YYNGEE come from the germline V gene.

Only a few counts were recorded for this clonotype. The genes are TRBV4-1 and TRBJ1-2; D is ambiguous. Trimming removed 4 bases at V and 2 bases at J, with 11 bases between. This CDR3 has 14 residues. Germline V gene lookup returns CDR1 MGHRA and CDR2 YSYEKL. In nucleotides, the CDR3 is TGCGCCAGCAGCCGTGGTAAGGTCAACTATGGCTACACCTTC. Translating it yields CASSRGKVNYGYTF.

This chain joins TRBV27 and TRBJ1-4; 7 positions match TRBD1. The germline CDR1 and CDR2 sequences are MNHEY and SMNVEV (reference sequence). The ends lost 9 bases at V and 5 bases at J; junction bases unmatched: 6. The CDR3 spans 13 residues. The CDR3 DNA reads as TGTGCCAGTCGGGGACAGCTAAATGAAAAACTGTTTTTT. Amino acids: CASRGQLNEKLFF.

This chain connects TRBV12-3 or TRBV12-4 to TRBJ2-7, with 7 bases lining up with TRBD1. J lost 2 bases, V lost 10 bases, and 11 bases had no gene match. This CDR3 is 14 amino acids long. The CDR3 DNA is TGTGCCACCTCAACAGGGGAAGGAACCTACGAGCAGTACTTC. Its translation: CATSTGEGTYEQYF.

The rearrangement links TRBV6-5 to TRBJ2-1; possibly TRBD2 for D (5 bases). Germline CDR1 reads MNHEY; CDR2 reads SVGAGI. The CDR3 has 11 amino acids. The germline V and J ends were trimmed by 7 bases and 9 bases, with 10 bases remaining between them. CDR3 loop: CASTNAGEQFF. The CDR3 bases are TGTGCCAGCACCAACGCGGGTGAGCAGTTCTTC.

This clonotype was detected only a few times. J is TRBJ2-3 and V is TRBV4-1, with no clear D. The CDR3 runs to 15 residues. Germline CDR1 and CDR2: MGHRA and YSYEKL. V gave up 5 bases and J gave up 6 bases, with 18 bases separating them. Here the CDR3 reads CASSSADLLADTQYF. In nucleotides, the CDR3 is TGCGCCAGCAGCTCGGCGGACCTCCTGGCTGATACGCAGTATTTT.

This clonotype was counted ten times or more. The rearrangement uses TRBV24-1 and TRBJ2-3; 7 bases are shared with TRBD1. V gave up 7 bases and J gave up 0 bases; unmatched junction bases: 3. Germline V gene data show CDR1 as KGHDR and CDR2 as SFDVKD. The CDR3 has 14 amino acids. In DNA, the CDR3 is TGTGCCACCAGGGGGACAGCAAGCACAGATACGCAGTATTTT. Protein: CATRGTASTDTQYF.

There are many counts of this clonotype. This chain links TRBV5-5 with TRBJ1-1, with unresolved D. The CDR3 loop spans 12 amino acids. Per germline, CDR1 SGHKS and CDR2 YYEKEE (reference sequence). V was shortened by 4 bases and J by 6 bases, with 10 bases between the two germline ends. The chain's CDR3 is CASSQPLAEAFF. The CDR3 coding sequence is TGTGCCAGCAGCCAACCGCTGGCTGAAGCTTTCTTT.

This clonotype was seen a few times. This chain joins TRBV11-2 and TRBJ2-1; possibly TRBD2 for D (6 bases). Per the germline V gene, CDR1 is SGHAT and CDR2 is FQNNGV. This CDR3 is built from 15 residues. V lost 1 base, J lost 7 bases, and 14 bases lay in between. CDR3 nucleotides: TGTGCCAGCAGCTTAGGTGGGGGGAGTCGGAATGAGCAGTTCTTC. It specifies CASSLGGGSRNEQFF.

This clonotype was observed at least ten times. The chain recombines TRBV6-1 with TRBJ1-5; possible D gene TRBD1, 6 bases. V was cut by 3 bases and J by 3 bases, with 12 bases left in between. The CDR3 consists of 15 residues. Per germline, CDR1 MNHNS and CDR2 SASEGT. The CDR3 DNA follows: TGTGCCAGCAGTGAGCGGGGGGCCCTCAATCAGCCCCAGCATTTT. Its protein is CASSERGALNQPQHF.

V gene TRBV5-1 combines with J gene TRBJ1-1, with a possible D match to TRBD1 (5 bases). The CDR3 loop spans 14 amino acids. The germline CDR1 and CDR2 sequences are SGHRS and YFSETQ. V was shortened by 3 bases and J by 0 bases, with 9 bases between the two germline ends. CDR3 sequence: CASSSGTLNTEAFF. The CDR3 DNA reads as TGCGCCAGCAGCTCAGGGACCTTGAACACTGAAGCTTTCTTT.

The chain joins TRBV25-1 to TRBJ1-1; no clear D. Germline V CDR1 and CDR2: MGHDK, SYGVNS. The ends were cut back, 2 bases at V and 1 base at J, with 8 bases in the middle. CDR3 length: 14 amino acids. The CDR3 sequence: CASSENPGNTEAFF. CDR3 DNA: TGTGCCAGCAGTGAAAATCCGGGGAACACTGAAGCTTTCTTT.

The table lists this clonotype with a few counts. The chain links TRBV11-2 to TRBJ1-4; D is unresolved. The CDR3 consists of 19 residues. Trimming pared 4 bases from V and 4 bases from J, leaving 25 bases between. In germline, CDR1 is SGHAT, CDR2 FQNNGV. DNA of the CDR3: TGTGCCAGCAGCTCATCCTATGGGTCGGGGAAACGGGGTAATGAAAAACTGTTTTTT. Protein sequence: CASSSSYGSGKRGNEKLFF.